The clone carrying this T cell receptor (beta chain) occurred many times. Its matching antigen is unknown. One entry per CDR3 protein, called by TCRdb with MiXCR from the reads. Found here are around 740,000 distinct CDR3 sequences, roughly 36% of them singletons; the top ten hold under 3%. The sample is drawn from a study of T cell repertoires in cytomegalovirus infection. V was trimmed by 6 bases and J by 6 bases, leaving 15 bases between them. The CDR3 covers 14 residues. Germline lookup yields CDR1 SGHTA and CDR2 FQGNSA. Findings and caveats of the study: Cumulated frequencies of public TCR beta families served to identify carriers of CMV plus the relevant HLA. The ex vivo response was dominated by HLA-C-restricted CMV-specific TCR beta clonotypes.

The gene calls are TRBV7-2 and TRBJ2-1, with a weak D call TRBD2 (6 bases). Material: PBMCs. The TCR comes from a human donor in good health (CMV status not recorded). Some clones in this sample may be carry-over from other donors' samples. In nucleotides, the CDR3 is TGTGCCAGCAGTCTGGGGGGTTTAGTCAATGAGCAGTTCTTC. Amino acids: CASSLGGLVNEQFF.